Listed below are T cell receptor beta chains from one sample, sequenced in a study of T cells expressing NK-cell markers. Each CDR3 protein gets one entry in TCRdb, which reprocessed the 5' RACE reads and gives no DNA. The specimen's table records about 140,000 distinct CDR3 sequences. The sequencing sample was made of blood T cells: a sorted CD56 or NKG2C T cell subset, CD4+ or CD8+ T cells, or bulk PBMC T cells (not recorded which). The source is a man younger than 35 in good health. CDR3s include the opening cysteine and the closing phenylalanine or tryptophan.

length: 14; V: TRBV27; J: TRBJ2-2; CDR3: CASSLSTGNGELFF
length: 15; V: TRBV5-4; J: TRBJ2-1; CDR3: CASSFLAGAYNEQFF
length: 14; V: TRBV20-1; J: TRBJ1-1; CDR3: CSARDQGGVPEAFF
length: 15; V: TRBV11-2; J: TRBJ2-1; CDR3: CASSLVGSRYNEQFF
length: 15; V: TRBV6-5; J: TRBJ2-5; CDR3: CASSYSTRAGETQYF
length: 13; V: TRBV9; J: TRBJ2-1; CDR3: CASSSLTGDEQFF
length: 11; V: TRBV29-1; J: TRBJ1-5; CDR3: CSVLDALAQHF
length: 16; V: TRBV27; J: TRBJ2-4; CDR3: CASSLRAGDGKNIQYF
length: 16; V: TRBV28; J: TRBJ2-2; CDR3: CASRTNRDLQAGELFF
length: 17; V: TRBV11-2; J: TRBJ2-1; CDR3: CASSLGMGGTSYNEQFF
length: 15; V: TRBV19; J: TRBJ2-5; CDR3: CASTQNGGDQETQYF
length: 15; V: TRBV6-2/TRBV6-3; J: TRBJ2-1; CDR3: CASSSPGLEFNEQFF
length: 16; V: TRBV30; J: TRBJ2-1; CDR3: CAWGGVAGYSYNEQFF
length: 11; V: TRBV29-1; J: TRBJ2-1; CDR3: CSVESSGLQFF
length: 14; V: TRBV20-1; J: TRBJ2-5; CDR3: CSARDRDPGETQYF
length: 14; V: TRBV20-1; J: TRBJ2-7; CDR3: CSARDPEGLGEQYF
length: 18; V: TRBV19; J: TRBJ2-6; CDR3: CASSTVAGGPWGANVLTF
length: 15; V: TRBV5-1; J: TRBJ2-2; CDR3: CASRAGTGPAGELFF
length: 17; V: TRBV11-2; J: TRBJ2-1; CDR3: CASSLSGGGDSYNEQFF
length: 14; V: TRBV6-2/TRBV6-3; J: TRBJ2-6; CDR3: CASTSRFGANVLTF
length: 15; V: TRBV4-1; J: TRBJ2-1; CDR3: CASSQVTVLFNEQFF
length: 12; V: TRBV7-8; J: TRBJ2-1; CDR3: CASSLLSGEQFF
length: 16; V: TRBV29-1; J: TRBJ2-3; CDR3: CSVSFAQGEGADTQYF
length: 13; V: TRBV6-6; J: TRBJ2-3; CDR3: CASSYSGTDTQYF
length: 15; V: TRBV12-3/TRBV12-4; J: TRBJ2-2; CDR3: CASTPSRERAGELFF
length: 13; V: TRBV19; J: TRBJ1-5; CDR3: CASTRRGNQPQHF
length: 14; V: TRBV5-1; J: TRBJ2-1; CDR3: CASSLSYSYNEQFF
length: 17; V: TRBV7-9; J: TRBJ2-3; CDR3: CASSISQGGVYTDTQYF
length: 14; V: TRBV15; J: TRBJ2-1; CDR3: CATRGTSGFPEQFF
length: 14; V: TRBV28; J: TRBJ2-7; CDR3: CASSLRRGPYEQYF
length: 16; V: TRBV14; J: TRBJ2-3; CDR3: CASSHGQGPSTDTQYF
length: 14; V: TRBV12-3/TRBV12-4; J: TRBJ2-1; CDR3: CASSSSGQNNEQFF
length: 14; V: TRBV12-3/TRBV12-4; J: TRBJ2-3; CDR3: CASSGPSPTDTQYF
length: 15; V: TRBV12-3/TRBV12-4; J: TRBJ1-5; CDR3: CASSLNRGHLQPQHF
length: 12; V: TRBV25-1; J: TRBJ2-5; CDR3: CASRTAQETQYF
length: 16; V: TRBV7-9; J: TRBJ2-7; CDR3: CASSEPGLAGVYEQYF
length: 15; V: TRBV20-1; J: TRBJ2-5; CDR3: CSARDYDSASGTQYF
length: 15; V: TRBV4-3; J: TRBJ1-1; CDR3: CASSPGTGMNTEAFF
length: 17; V: TRBV7-6; J: TRBJ2-2; CDR3: CASSLGLAGGPPGELFF
length: 13; V: TRBV29-1; J: TRBJ2-3; CDR3: CSAGLGVTDTQYF
length: 16; V: TRBV9; J: TRBJ2-7; CDR3: CASSLQTGTGIYEQYF
length: 16; V: TRBV27; J: TRBJ2-1; CDR3: CASSLSTSGYYNEQFF
length: 14; V: TRBV4-1; J: TRBJ2-3; CDR3: CASSLKESTDTQYF
length: 19; V: TRBV7-8; J: TRBJ2-2; CDR3: CASSTPRTSGRANTGELFF
length: 14; V: TRBV5-4; J: TRBJ2-7; CDR3: CASSLKGRRYEQYF
length: 17; V: TRBV18; J: TRBJ2-1; CDR3: CASSRGTSGSMYNEQFF
length: 16; V: TRBV5-6; J: TRBJ2-5; CDR3: CASSSRTTFYLRTQYF
length: 17; V: TRBV7-9; J: TRBJ1-4; CDR3: CASSSGTGEGLNEKLFF
length: 16; V: TRBV7-9; J: TRBJ2-1; CDR3: CASSLTGGLPYNEQFF
length: 13; V: TRBV7-9; J: TRBJ2-1; CDR3: CASSWSSSVEQFF
length: 15; V: TRBV7-6; J: TRBJ2-3; CDR3: CASSLTGGIADTQYF
length: 15; V: TRBV5-4; J: TRBJ1-1; CDR3: CASSLKIGKNTEAFF
length: 14; V: TRBV4-3; J: TRBJ2-5; CDR3: CASSQDLGAETQYF
length: 15; V: TRBV12-3/TRBV12-4; J: TRBJ1-5; CDR3: CASTLGVGASQPQHF
length: 13; V: TRBV29-1; J: TRBJ2-1; CDR3: CSIPRGGVGEQFF